Each of the 3 T cell receptor beta chains below was sequenced from the same sample in a study of T cells expressing NK-cell markers. TCRdb processed the 5' RACE reads again and assigns one entry to each CDR3 protein, with no DNA. In all, the sample yields about 430,000 distinct CDR3 sequences. Sequenced sample: blood T cells: a sorted CD56 or NKG2C T cell subset, CD4+ or CD8+ T cells, or bulk PBMC T cells (not recorded which). The receptors here all came from a woman aged 45 to 65 in good health.

V usage is TRBV5-1 and J usage is TRBJ2-1; TCRdb designates TRBD2, a call that cannot be tested without DNA. CDR1 and CDR2 from the germline V gene are SGHRS and YFSETQ. This CDR3 has 14 residues. This CDR3 is CASSRDSLGNEQFF.

J is TRBJ2-5 and V is TRBV24-1; TCRdb lists TRBD1, though no DNA is available to test this call. CDR3 size: 16 residues. Per germline, CDR1 KGHDR and CDR2 SFDVKD. The CDR3 sequence is CATSDPNRDRGETQYF.

The chain couples TRBV29-1 to TRBJ2-1; the TCRdb call, TRBD2, lacks DNA for checking. Germline V gives CDR1 SQVTM, CDR2 ANQGSEA. The CDR3 totals 11 residues. CDR3 loop: CSGRAGYEQFF.